Below, 27 T cell receptor beta chains from the same sample are listed, as sequenced in a study of cytomegalovirus exposure and HLA in healthy donors. A multiplex PCR was run with 60 Vbeta primers and 13 Jbeta primers. Sequencing used immunoSEQ multiplex PCR; TCRdb keeps in-frame clones, though not all of them. Of about 200,000 clones listed, 82% are singletons. Material for sequencing was PBMCs. These receptor sequences come from a man aged 35-49 years in good health and CMV-seropositive.

CDR3 bases: TGTGCCAGCAGTTATCCCCTAAAAGAGACCCAGTACTTC. As protein: CASSYPLKETQYF. The chain has TRBV6-6 and TRBJ2-5; no clear D gene. Per the germline V gene, CDR1 is MNHNY and CDR2 is SVGAGI (reference sequence). The CDR3 contains 13 residues. Trimming pared 3 bases from V and 3 bases from J, leaving 8 bases between.

The chain has TRBV6-4 and TRBJ2-1; possible D gene TRBD2, 6 bases. This CDR3 region has 14 residues. From germline, CDR1 is MRHNA and CDR2 SNTAGT. With 4 bases removed from V and 7 bases from J, the gap between germline ends came to 14 bases. CDR3 DNA: TGTGCCAGCAGTGGGCTTGGGGGGTCGAATGAGCAGTTCTTC. As protein: CASSGLGGSNEQFF.

The chain links TRBV15 to TRBJ1-5; D remains unclear. Trimming took off 0 bases at V and 0 bases at J, with 9 bases between the two ends. Looked up from germline, CDR1 is LNHNV and CDR2 is YYDKDF (reference sequence). The CDR3 length is 16 residues. The DNA for the CDR3 is TGTGCCACCAGCAGAGATTTGGGCTCTAGCAATCAGCCCCAGCATTTT. Translating it yields CATSRDLGSSNQPQHF.

In its sample, this clone was seen once. V usage is TRBV2 and J usage is TRBJ1-3; D not certain. The germline V and J ends were trimmed by 9 bases and 4 bases, with 10 bases remaining between them. The V gene's germline CDR1 is SNHLY and CDR2 FYNNEI. This CDR3 contains 12 residues. DNA for the CDR3: TGTGCCAGTGGGAGTACGGGAAACACCATATATTTT. Residues: CASGSTGNTIYF.

The gene calls are TRBV30 and TRBJ1-3; 11 bases line up with TRBD1. Germline CDR1 is GTSNPN and CDR2 is SVGIG (reference sequence). After removal of 8 bases from V and 0 bases from J, the junction contained 0 bases not matched to a gene. There are 13 residues in the CDR3. The chain's CDR3 is CAGQGASGNTIYF. The CDR3 DNA is TGTGCCGGACAGGGGGCCTCTGGAAACACCATATATTTT.

The gene calls are TRBV5-1 and TRBJ1-1, with TRBD1 matching 10 bases. Germline CDR1 SGHRS, CDR2 YFSETQ. Trimming at V came to 3 bases and at J to 5 bases, leaving 4 bases not matched to a gene. The CDR3 is 14 amino acids. The CDR3 is CASSWTGGDTEAFF. CDR3 in DNA: TGCGCCAGCAGCTGGACAGGGGGAGATACTGAAGCTTTCTTT. The whole variable domain, remainder taken from reference TRBV5-1 and TRBJ1-1, is KAGVTQTPRYLIKTRGQQVTLSCSPISGHRSVSWYQQTPGQGLQFLFEYFSETQRNKGNFPGRFSGRQFSNSRSEMNVSTLELGDSALYLCASSWTGGDTEAFFGQGTRLTVV.

The rearrangement joins TRBV11-2 to TRBJ1-4; D is uncertain. The CDR3 has 13 amino acids. The V gene's germline CDR1 is SGHAT and CDR2 FQNNGV. V shed 5 bases and J shed 7 bases, with 11 bases lying between them. The CDR3 DNA sequence: TGTGCCAGCAGCCGTGGATGGGCTGAAAAACTGTTTTTT. This gives the protein CASSRGWAEKLFF. The full variable domain, in which reference TRBV11-2 and TRBJ1-4 provide the parts outside the CDR3, is EAGVAQSPRYKIIEKRQSVAFWCNPISGHATLYWYQQILGQGPKLLIQFQNNGVVDDSQLPKDRFSAERLKGVDSTLKIQPAKLEDSAVYLCASSRGWAEKLFFGSGTQLSVL.

The V call is TRBV11-3, the J call TRBJ2-7, with TRBD1 as a possible D gene (6 bases). Germline V gives CDR1 SGHNT, CDR2 YENEEA. Trimming shortened V by 1 base and J by 2 bases, and 6 bases separated the two germline ends. The CDR3 covers 13 residues. The CDR3 DNA reads as TGTGCCAGCAGCTTAGGGGGGCCCTACGAGCAGTACGTC. Translation gives CASSLGGPYEQYV.

The chain is built from TRBV4-1 and TRBJ2-1; D is perhaps TRBD2 (6 bases). This CDR3 comprises 15 residues. Trimming took off 1 base at V and 4 bases at J, with 11 bases between the two ends. In germline, CDR1 is MGHRA, CDR2 YSYEKL. In DNA form, the CDR3 reads TGCGCCAGCAGCCAAGTGGGACTTGAATACAATGAGCAGTTCTTC. Its translation is CASSQVGLEYNEQFF.

CDR3 DNA sequence: TGCGCCAGCAGCTCCTGGACTAGCGGAGGCTACGAGCAGTACTTC. Translation gives CASSSWTSGGYEQYF. The V gene is TRBV5-1, the J gene TRBJ2-7; 10 bases map to TRBD2. Germline V gives CDR1 SGHRS, CDR2 YFSETQ. With V trimmed by 3 bases and J by 3 bases, 6 bases remained unmatched. The CDR3 is 15 residues long.

The chain is built from TRBV12-5 and TRBJ1-2; weak D call: TRBD1 (6 bases). The germline V gene encodes CDR1 LGHNT and CDR2 FRNRAP. The ends were cut back, 1 base at V and 8 bases at J, with 20 bases in the middle. The CDR3 consists of 16 residues. CDR3 in amino acids: CASGLDDKLDRNGYTF. The CDR3 DNA sequence: TGTGCTAGTGGTTTGGACGATAAACTCGACAGGAACGGCTACACCTTC.

V and J are TRBV6-1 and TRBJ2-7; 9 bases match TRBD2. The CDR3 is made up of 13 amino acids. V was pared by 6 bases and J by 6 bases, with 6 bases of the junction left unmatched. The germline V gene encodes CDR1 MNHNS and CDR2 SASEGT. This chain's CDR3 is CASRNILAGEQYV. DNA of the CDR3: TGTGCCAGCAGGAATATACTAGCGGGCGAGCAGTACGTC.

The chain uses TRBV5-4 and TRBJ2-5; 9 nucleotides match TRBD2. In germline, CDR1 is SGHNT, CDR2 YYREEE (reference sequence). The V gene end was trimmed by 3 bases and the J gene end by 2 bases; junction bases not matched to a gene: 11. This CDR3 has 17 amino acids. The CDR3 spells CASSSRGPAGGQETQYF. Written as DNA, the CDR3 is TGTGCCAGCAGCTCTCGGGGTCCCGCGGGAGGGCAAGAGACCCAGTACTTC.

This chain joins TRBV19 and TRBJ2-1, with D perhaps matching TRBD2 (5 bases). In germline, CDR1 is LNHDA, CDR2 SQIVND (reference sequence). Trimming removed 0 bases from V and 9 bases from J, with 9 bases in between. CDR3 size: 13 residues. The CDR3 coding sequence is TGTGCCAGTAGTATAGATCTTAGCGCTGAGCAGTTCTTC. This sequence encodes CASSIDLSAEQFF.

The chain employs TRBV6-5 and TRBJ2-1; 11 nucleotides agree with TRBD2. CDR1 and CDR2 (germline): MNHEY, SVGAGI. The ends lost 6 bases at V and 3 bases at J; junction bases unmatched: 4. The CDR3 is made up of 15 amino acids. This CDR3 is CASSLGTSGYNEQFF. The CDR3 DNA reads as TGTGCCAGCAGCCTCGGGACTAGCGGCTACAATGAGCAGTTCTTC.

The chain joins TRBV14 to TRBJ1-3; D remains unclear. Trimming took 1 base from V and 0 from J, leaving 4 bases between them. From germline, CDR1 is SGHDN and CDR2 FVKESK. The CDR3 extends over 14 amino acids. The CDR3 is CASSQALSGNTIYF. CDR3 DNA sequence: TGTGCCAGCAGCCAAGCTCTCTCTGGAAACACCATATATTTT.

This rearrangement joins TRBV7-3 to TRBJ2-1, with D possibly matching TRBD2 (5 bases). V lost 1 base to trimming and J lost 5 bases, with 15 bases between them. The V gene's germline CDR1 is SGHTA and CDR2 FQGTGA. CDR3 size: 16 residues. CDR3 nucleotide sequence: TGTGCCAGCAGCTTAATCCGTCGGGGATCCAACAATGAGCAGTTCTTC. It codes for CASSLIRRGSNNEQFF.

The J gene is TRBJ2-3, the V gene TRBV2; tentatively, D is TRBD2 (7 bases). Germline V gives CDR1 SNHLY, CDR2 FYNNEI. V dropped 8 bases and J dropped 2 bases, with 23 bases sitting between them. The CDR3 has 17 residues. In DNA form, the CDR3 reads TGTGCCAGCTCATGGGGGCATGTCAGCGGGAACACAGATACGCAGTATTTT. Protein sequence: CASSWGHVSGNTDTQYF.

J is TRBJ2-3 and V is TRBV27, with 7 bases aligning to TRBD2. The junction had 9 bases not matched to a gene; V was cut back by 5 bases and J by 4 bases. Germline V gene sequence: CDR1 MNHEY, CDR2 SMNVEV (reference sequence). The CDR3 totals 15 residues. The CDR3 DNA follows: TGTGCCAGCAGTACCAGAGCGGGACGGTCAGATACGCAGTATTTT. It is translated as CASSTRAGRSDTQYF.

The chain recombines TRBV7-4 with TRBJ1-5; D possibly corresponds to TRBD1 (5 bases). The CDR3 runs 17 residues. CDR1 and CDR2 (germline): SGHVT, SQSDAQ. V was clipped by 5 bases and J by 1 base, with 18 bases between them. CDR3 protein: CASSPGCGGSSNQPQHF. The CDR3 nucleotides are TGTGCCAGCAGCCCGGGTTGCGGGGGATCGAGCAATCAGCCCCAGCATTTT. The whole variable domain, remainder taken from reference TRBV7-4 and TRBJ1-5, is GAGVSQSPRYKVAKRGRDVALRCDSISGHVTLYWYRQTLGQGSEVLTYSQSDAQRDKSGRPSGRFSAERPERSVSTLKIQRTEQGDSAVYLCASSPGCGGSSNQPQHFGDGTRLSIL.

The table lists this clone with a count of one. The chain carries TRBV5-1 and TRBJ2-1; 7 bases agree with TRBD2. The CDR3 contains 13 residues. The germline V gene encodes CDR1 SGHRS and CDR2 YFSETQ. With 0 bases clipped from V and 6 bases from J, the junction kept 0 bases outside the gene matches. The chain's CDR3 is CASSLGLANEQFF. The CDR3 DNA reads as TGCGCCAGCAGCTTGGGACTAGCCAATGAGCAGTTCTTC.

V and J are TRBV29-1 and TRBJ1-2, with a weak D call TRBD1 (5 bases). The V gene lost 7 bases and the J gene lost 8 bases, with 17 bases spanning the gap. Germline V gives CDR1 SQVTM, CDR2 ANQGSEA. The CDR3 is 12 amino acids. Here the CDR3 reads CSAPGGWGGYTF. CDR3 bases: TGCAGCGCCCCGGGAGGATGGGGCGGCTACACCTTC. Combining the CDR3 with reference TRBV29-1 and TRBJ1-2 gives the whole variable domain SAVISQKPSRDICQRGTSLTIQCQVDSQVTMMFWYRQQPGQSLTLIATANQGSEATYESGFVIDKFPISRPNLTFSTLTVSNMSPEDSSIYLCSAPGGWGGYTFGSGTRLTVV.

The V call is TRBV30, the J call TRBJ2-6; maybe TRBD1 (6 bases). Trimming pared 4 bases from V and 0 bases from J, leaving 10 bases between. CDR3 length equals 15 residues. Germline V gene data show CDR1 as GTSNPN and CDR2 as SVGIG (reference sequence). This CDR3 reads CAWTMTGSGANVLTF. The CDR3 DNA reads TGTGCCTGGACGATGACAGGCTCTGGGGCCAACGTCCTGACTTTC.

V gene TRBV7-8 combines with J gene TRBJ1-3; D is ambiguous. This CDR3 spans 16 amino acids. CDR1 SGHVS and CDR2 FQNEAQ come from the germline V gene. V lost 1 base to trimming and J lost 0 bases, with 10 bases between them. The CDR3 DNA reads as TGTGCCAGCAGCTTAGGGGGAGCCCGCTCTGGAAACACCATATATTTT. Encoded protein: CASSLGGARSGNTIYF.

This clone was seen more than once but under ten times. This chain joins TRBV27 and TRBJ2-1, with 7 positions matching TRBD1. This CDR3 has 15 residues. V gave up 0 bases and J gave up 6 bases; unmatched junction bases: 5. The germline gives CDR1 MNHEY, CDR2 SMNVEV (reference sequence). CDR3 sequence: CASSLSGTVFNEQFF. The CDR3 bases are TGTGCCAGCAGTTTATCAGGGACAGTCTTCAATGAGCAGTTCTTC.

V and J are TRBV4-1 and TRBJ1-1, with D perhaps matching TRBD1 (5 bases). CDR1 is MGHRA, CDR2 YSYEKL, per germline. Trimming took 0 bases from V and 0 from J, leaving 8 bases between them. The CDR3 sequence is 15 residues long. For the CDR3, the DNA is TGCGCCAGCAGCCAAGACAGGGTTATGAACACTGAAGCTTTCTTT. Encoded protein: CASSQDRVMNTEAFF.

This clone came up once. The chain links TRBV7-9 to TRBJ2-5; a weak D match, TRBD2 (5 bases). The J call could be wrong; TRBJ2-7 is a better fit for the DNA end. Germline V gives CDR1 SEHNR, CDR2 FQNEAQ (reference sequence). This CDR3 spans 13 amino acids. CDR3 in DNA: TGTGCCAGCAGCAAGAGCGGAACCTACGAGCAGTACTTC. It is translated as CASSKSGTYEQYF.